Detailed here is one TCR beta chain. Its antigen remains unknown. The data were taken from a study of identical twins. Study-wide results and caveats: When twins shared out-of-frame alpha sequences, those sequences had excess low generation probability. Where beta out-of-frame sequences were concerned, excess twin sharing was weaker.

Carrying unique molecular identifiers, the cDNA also gained a universal primer site through template switching. TCRdb re-called the 5' RACE reads with MiXCR, one entry per CDR3 protein. The sample includes hundreds of thousands of distinct CDR3 sequences, about 18% of them seen just once. Germline-derived CDR1 and CDR2 are SSHAT and FNYEAQ (reference sequence). The CDR3 sequence is 15 residues long. With 4 bases clipped from V and 4 bases from J, the junction kept 7 bases outside the gene matches. These records were also assigned to another study, of T cells expressing NK-cell markers. This second report adds: Cells sorted as CD3+CD56+NKG2C+, CD3+CD56+NKG2C- and CD3+CD56-NKG2C+ T cells supplied the TCR beta repertoires.

The chain employs TRBV7-7 and TRBJ2-5, with 9 nucleotides matching TRBD2. Source material: PBMCs. The clonotype was recovered from a woman aged 18-29 years in good health. CDR3 DNA: TGTGCCAGCAGCTCGACTAGCGGAGGGGGAGAGACCCAGTACTTC. It translates to CASSSTSGGGETQYF.